This T cell receptor beta chain was retrieved from a study of cytomegalovirus exposure and HLA in healthy donors (dated by TCRdb to 2016 to 2017). About the investigation overall: An earlier analysis of roughly 570 of the donors reported 276 Gb of sequence data and 95 million to 120 million unique TCR beta sequences obtained from 150 million to 200 million T cells. Every discovery cohort repertoire had been produced on one sequencing platform. Typing coverage differed by locus: A, B, C, DRB1 and DQB1 were typed in roughly 629-630 donors, DQA1 in 522, DPA1 in around 610, and DPB1 in 472. Among about 400 genotyped donors of the cohort, an average of around 250,000 unique TCR beta nucleotide sequences was sequenced per donor, of which about 18% were non-productive. A later genetic analysis used genome-wide SNP genotypes for about 60% of the roughly 700 donors, treating that subset as a discovery cohort. The study aimed to test whether signatures of past pathogen exposure could be identified by cataloging public T cell receptors. Using immunosequencing, the study profiled T cell repertoires from 550 to 750 subjects and related those repertoires to cytomegalovirus serostatus. Both class I and class II loci were covered by HLA typing, at four-digit resolution. Several DR-DQ haplotypes were treated as single units for association and clustering because of strong linkage in the cohort. To predict cytomegalovirus infection status, the study combined high-throughput TCR immunosequencing, statistical association of individual TCRs with disease status, and machine learning. Donor age, sex, ethnicity and CMV serostatus were compiled together with the repertoire data. An earlier analysis of nearly 600 of the donors applied high-throughput TCR beta sequencing to assess whether each TCR beta V gene segment acted as functional or pseudogenic. Of the roughly 430 genotyped donors, approximately 83% fell in the genetic ancestry cluster associated with self-reported Caucasian donors. A later analysis re-analyzed previously published TCR beta repertoires from roughly 600 donors and added high-resolution HLA genotyping to study TCR occurrence patterns. Along with the approximately 650-subject first cohort, a separate validation cohort of over 90 different subjects was used. Approximately 330 gigabases of sequencing data and approximately 91 million unique TCR sequences made up an early release that covered 500 to 650 HLA-typed donors. In the later analysis, no new phenotypic data were used to find candidate immune exposures; instead, reliance was placed on TCR beta sequences and their occurrence across donors. The paper's findings and limits, for the study overall: An association between a missense DCLRE1C variant and V-gene and J-gene trimming of TCR beta chains was found in a later genetic analysis and replicated in an independent cohort. Assigning TCR associations to individual alleles was difficult when HLA alleles, especially DR and DQ, strongly co-occurred. Correlated functional status among segregating V segments might be attributable to linkage disequilibrium, but an unknown experimental factor could not be ruled out. A later analysis found that most CMV-associated TCR beta chains appeared HLA-restricted, with HLA associations seemingly driven largely by CMV exposure. In this cohort, only TCR beta chains were sequenced, and detectable features were limited by the absence of alpha or paired-chain data. In a later analysis, several top co-occurrence clusters were reported to appear linked to parvovirus B19, influenza, CMV and Epstein-Barr virus. In an earlier analysis of around 600 of the donors, most TCR beta V segments appeared in productive rearrangements about 87% or about 30% of the time, broadly matching IMGT annotations. In a later analysis, HLA-associated TCR beta chains were found to be more clonally expanded and to have lower generation probabilities than equally common non-associated chains. In vitro tests confirmed that a few of the cytomegalovirus-associated TCR beta chains recognize cytomegalovirus antigens. The presence/absence analyses assumed that sequencing depth was roughly uniform across donors, and that assumption may not be true. The 87-base-pair reads could not distinguish some IMGT-functional V segments, including TRBV6-2 and TRBV6-3, so those segments were excluded. For the cohort, immune exposure information was limited to CMV serostatus. Because HLA typing was unavailable for some donors at each locus, only the typed subset was used in association tests. In a later analysis, TCR association rates were found to vary across HLA loci, with the most associated TCRs seen for DRB1 alleles and the fewest for HLA-C alleles. In both the original and validation cohorts, the classifier was reported to diagnose cytomegalovirus status with high specificity and sensitivity. A further reported finding was that TCR beta sequences accurately predicted the HLA-A and HLA-B alleles for most subjects in the first cohort. The study listed approximately 160 TCR beta chains as associated with cytomegalovirus. A cluster of highly shared sequence variants was judged likely to be a technical artifact of the sequencing pipeline. Most TCR sequences were observed very rarely across donors, whereas some public TCRs were present in many individuals. It was suggested by the authors that the approach could potentially be generalized to other disease states and immunological phenotypes. Some 15 rarely observed V segments, including chromosome 9 orphons, were excluded from the earlier analysis of some 590 of the donors because counts were too low. In a later analysis, some 17,000 TCR beta sequences were associated with specific HLA alleles at a false discovery rate of 0.05. Compared with the roughly 720-donor mean, donors in an Asian-associated ancestry cluster had fewer N-insertions in productive TCRs, according to a later genetic analysis.

As for this clone: Its antigen remains unidentified. Within one base of it there is no much larger clone, and no base qualities were kept.

Library method: the immunoSEQ multiplex PCR assay. A mixture of 60 forward primers for TCR Vbeta segments and 13 reverse primers for TCR Jbeta segments was used in the multiplex PCR. The CDR3 region of rearranged TCR beta genes was amplified from genomic DNA by a multiplex PCR assay. The Illumina HiSeq System was used to sequence the amplified TCR beta libraries as 87-base-pair reads. Processing in the source paper ran as follows. A later analysis tallied 75 million to 95 million unique TCR beta chains across the 666 repertoires, and about 10 million of those chains were shared by two or more donors. To remove PCR and sequencing errors, raw reads were error-corrected and collapsed into unique sequences using a nearest-neighbor algorithm that merged closely related sequences. To assign V, D and J gene segments, CDR3 sequences were aligned to IMGT reference sequences. For a sequence to be retained, at least a six-nucleotide match to both a V gene segment and a J gene segment was required. A rearrangement counted as productive if the CDR3 had no stop codons and remained in frame with V and J, and every other rearrangement counted as non-productive. CDR3 was defined according to IMGT convention as the region running from the second conserved V-encoded cysteine to the conserved J-encoded phenylalanine. In an earlier analysis of 587 of the donors, sequences lacking an unambiguous match to a single V gene segment were excluded. In an earlier analysis of approximately 550 of the donors, V segments were called functional above 56.7% productive rearrangements and were called segregating when the between-donor standard deviation exceeded 5%. A statistical classification framework was built to diagnose cytomegalovirus status from the catalog of TCR beta chain sequences. In a later analysis, V and J genes were assigned by comparing TCR nucleotide sequences against IMGT/GENE-DB human TR gene sequences. A later analysis assigned CDR3 sequences and most-parsimonious VDJ recombination scenarios with the TCRdist pipeline. In a later analysis, each TCR beta chain was defined by its CDR3 amino acid sequence together with its V-gene family, and reads lacking a unique V-gene family were excluded. In a later analysis, a few hundred highly shared, low-generation-probability nucleotide sequences were removed to address suspected cross-contamination and a sequencing artifact. For each public chain, a later analysis derived a clonal expansion index from normalized ranks of inferred template counts within each repertoire. A later analysis computed generation probabilities with a VDJ recombination model fitted to out-of-frame rearrangements, and checked the results against IGoR. In a later analysis, hypergeometric tests were used to score TCR-TCR, TCR-HLA and TCR-CMV co-occurrence, with a repertoire-size bias correction applied to TCR pairs. To estimate false discovery rates, a later analysis permuted the HLA or CMV assignments 20 times. In a later analysis, co-occurring TCRs were grouped with DBSCAN, and TCRdist sequence similarity was added when clustering was performed within HLA-allele-positive subsets. For co-occurrence clustering, repertoires with fewer than 30,000 or more than 120,000 public chains were excluded, along with several repertoires with anomalous nucleotide sharing. What TCRdb holds here is the immuneACCESS table cut down to in-frame rearrangements. Part of the clones is not present; checked against another copy, under half of the missing clones reflect an unresolved V gene, and the others are unexplained. V, J and clone size derive from that table, while D and trimming were established from the DNA sequence. The sample table shows about 200,000 clones, and about 80% are seen once. Of the sample, around 1.8% falls within the top ten clones.

In total, roughly 670 healthy bone marrow donors made up the cohort. At the time of sampling, every cohort member was nominally healthy, though immune exposures that went unrecorded were likely present. The donor tested CMV seronegative and was one of the 352 seronegative cohort members. A peripheral blood sample was provided by each donor, and peripheral blood mononuclear cells were used for TCR beta sequencing. Genomic DNA was extracted from the blood cell samples with the Qiagen DNeasy Blood Extraction Kit. Reading from cysteine to phenylalanine, the CDR3 counts 16 amino acids. Of all the DNA, just the CDR3 is kept, 48 bases in frame from base 1. Trimming at the junction amounts to 4 bases on V and 0 bases on J, and the germline ends lie 13 bases apart. CDR1 LGHNA and CDR2 YNFKEQ were looked up in the germline V gene.

Material: PBMCs. This receptor chain uses TRBV4-2 and TRBJ1-3, with TRBD1 perhaps the D gene, on 6 matching bases. This clonotype originated in a man between 18 and 35 years old in good health and CMV-seronegative. The DNA is as follows: TGTGCCAGCAGCCCGACGGACAGAACCTCTGGAAACACCATATATTTT. Its translation is CASSPTDRTSGNTIYF.